One sample yielded the 28 T cell receptor beta chains listed below, sequenced in a study of T cell repertoires in cytomegalovirus infection. Their target antigens are unknown. TCRdb redid the calling of the reads with MiXCR, one entry per CDR3 protein. The sample yields a few hundred thousand distinct CDR3 sequences, almost 40% seen once. The sample was cultured PBMCs, taken from culture after CMV antigen stimulation. The receptors were sampled from a human donor in good health (CMV status not recorded). Some clones in this sample may be carry-over from other donors' samples.

V gene TRBV20-1 combines with J gene TRBJ2-7; D not certain. The germline CDR1 and CDR2 sequences are DFQATT and SNEGSKA (reference sequence). This CDR3 region has 12 residues. Trimming pared 6 bases from V and 6 bases from J, leaving 15 bases between. DNA of the CDR3: TGCAGTGCCACCGAGGTGTTAGGCGAGCAGTACTTC. This sequence encodes CSATEVLGEQYF.

In its sample, this clonotype was seen a few times. The chain links TRBV7-2 to TRBJ1-1; D is uncertain. Germline CDR1 SGHTA, CDR2 FQGNSA. Trimming removed 1 base at V and 4 bases at J, with 7 bases between. The CDR3 runs 13 residues. The CDR3 DNA sequence: TGTGCCAGCAGCTTAGTAGGGAGCACTGAAGCTTTCTTT. This gives the protein CASSLVGSTEAFF.

This clonotype has a handful of counts. The chain couples TRBV20-1 to TRBJ2-1; D uncertain. The V end was cut by 3 bases, the J end by 0 bases, with 9 bases between. Germline V gives CDR1 DFQATT, CDR2 SNEGSKA (reference sequence). This CDR3 region has 14 residues. CDR3 in amino acids: CSARGGSSYNEQFF. DNA for the CDR3: TGCAGTGCTAGGGGTGGTAGCTCCTACAATGAGCAGTTCTTC.

This clonotype was counted only a few times. The chain is built from TRBV7-6 and TRBJ2-1, with TRBD2 identical over 11 bases. V trimming: 8 bases; J trimming: 9 bases; junction bases outside the gene matches: 6. Germline lookup yields CDR1 SGHVS and CDR2 FNYEAQ. The CDR3 runs to 13 residues. CDR3 residues: CASGTSGGREQFF. Written as DNA, the CDR3 is TGTGCCAGCGGGACTAGCGGAGGGCGTGAGCAGTTCTTC.

The genes are TRBV2 and TRBJ2-2, with D uncertain. This CDR3 is 14 amino acids long. V lost 7 bases, J lost 4 bases, and 13 bases lay in between. Per the germline V gene, CDR1 is SNHLY and CDR2 is FYNNEI. The CDR3 coding sequence is TGTGCCAGCATCCTTGCGGCTGGCACCGGGGAGCTGTTTTTT. Translated: CASILAAGTGELFF.

V usage is TRBV7-2 and J usage is TRBJ2-4; 8 positions match TRBD2. The junction had 11 bases not matched to a gene; V was cut back by 5 bases and J by 8 bases. In germline, CDR1 is SGHTA, CDR2 FQGNSA. The CDR3 contains 15 residues. The CDR3 DNA sequence: TGTGCCAGCAGCCTCCAAGCGGGAGTGTTACACATTCAGTACTTC. Its protein product is CASSLQAGVLHIQYF.

This rearrangement joins TRBV6-5 to TRBJ2-5; tentative D call: TRBD2 (5 bases). This CDR3 comprises 14 residues. CDR1 is MNHEY, CDR2 SVGAGI, per germline. V dropped 4 bases and J dropped 7 bases, with 16 bases sitting between them. The CDR3 loop is CASSSWTGSRTQYF. CDR3 coding DNA: TGTGCCAGCAGTTCCTGGACGGGGTCAAGGACCCAGTACTTC.

This clonotype has at least ten counts. The rearrangement joins TRBV7-2 to TRBJ2-3, with D possibly TRBD2 on 6 matching bases. Germline CDR1 and CDR2: SGHTA and FQGNSA. The CDR3 is made up of 16 amino acids. V lost 1 base, J lost 3 bases, and 14 bases lay in between. The CDR3 nucleotides read TGTGCCAGCAGCTTAGTTGGCGGGGCGCTTACAGATACGCAGTATTTT. Protein product: CASSLVGGALTDTQYF.

The sample holds many counts of this clonotype. The chain is built from TRBV7-2 and TRBJ2-7; 11 nucleotides match TRBD2. The trim removed 8 bases at V and 6 bases at J, leaving 12 bases unmatched. The V gene's germline CDR1 is SGHTA and CDR2 FQGNSA. The CDR3 extends over 15 amino acids. CDR3 residues: CASGYVSGGALEQYF. Written as DNA, the CDR3 is TGTGCCAGCGGCTACGTTAGCGGGGGGGCCCTCGAGCAGTACTTC.

V usage is TRBV4-1 and J usage is TRBJ1-4, with a tentative D call TRBD1 (6 bases). Germline lookup yields CDR1 MGHRA and CDR2 YSYEKL. The V gene lost 6 bases and the J gene lost 8 bases, with 16 bases spanning the gap. This CDR3 comprises 14 residues. The CDR3, as DNA: TGCGCCAGCAGTCAGGGGTGGGGAAAGGAAAAACTGTTTTTT. Its protein product is CASSQGWGKEKLFF.

The rearrangement joins TRBV7-2 to TRBJ2-3; D uncertain. From germline, CDR1 is SGHTA and CDR2 FQGNSA. Deletions cut 5 bases from V and 6 bases from J, with 9 bases between. This CDR3 has 12 residues. The CDR3 spells CASSRQWDTQYF. The CDR3 coding sequence is TGTGCCAGCAGCAGGCAGTGGGATACGCAGTATTTT.

This clonotype occurred once. The chain has TRBV2 and TRBJ2-5; 9 nucleotides line up with TRBD1. The V gene's germline CDR1 is SNHLY and CDR2 FYNNEI. With 3 bases clipped from V and 4 bases from J, the junction kept 6 bases outside the gene matches. The CDR3 covers 15 residues. The CDR3 DNA is TGTGCCAGCAGTGATGGGACAGGGTCGGGAGAGACCCAGTACTTC. As protein: CASSDGTGSGETQYF.

This clonotype was detected only a few times. The chain uses TRBV6-1 and TRBJ2-1; tentative D call: TRBD1 (5 bases). The length of the CDR3 is 15 residues. V was trimmed by 1 base and J by 0 bases, leaving 7 bases between them. CDR1 is MNHNS, CDR2 SASEGT, per germline. CDR3 residues: CASSEDRPSYNEQFF. CDR3 coding DNA: TGTGCCAGCAGTGAAGACAGGCCCTCCTACAATGAGCAGTTCTTC.

This sequence joins TRBV28 and TRBJ1-5; TRBD1 might be the D (6 bases). Germline CDR1 is MDHEN and CDR2 is SYDVKM. The V end lost 3 bases, the J end lost 3 bases, and 12 bases lay between the germline ends. The CDR3 is made up of 15 amino acids. The CDR3 here is CASSFSDRLNQPQHF. CDR3 DNA sequence: TGTGCCAGCAGTTTTAGCGACAGGCTCAATCAGCCCCAGCATTTT.

This clonotype occurred a few times. J is TRBJ2-3 and V is TRBV7-6; 7 bases fit TRBD2. This CDR3 is 14 amino acids long. V was pared by 3 bases and J by 4 bases, with 4 bases of the junction left unmatched. Germline CDR1 reads SGHVS; CDR2 reads FNYEAQ. CDR3 region: CASSFAGVADTQYF. The CDR3 DNA follows: TGTGCCAGCAGCTTTGCGGGAGTGGCAGATACGCAGTATTTT.

This chain links TRBV12-3 or TRBV12-4 with TRBJ2-2; D gene unclear. V was clipped by 3 bases and J by 4 bases, with 6 bases between them. The CDR3 consists of 13 residues. CDR3: CASSFGSTGELFF. The CDR3 DNA is TGTGCCAGCAGTTTTGGTAGCACCGGGGAGCTGTTTTTT.

The rearrangement joins TRBV12-3 or TRBV12-4 to TRBJ2-4; D gene uncertain. The CDR3 has 14 amino acids. Deletions cut 6 bases from V and 5 bases from J, with 14 bases between. The CDR3 nucleotides read TGTGCCAGCAGGGGGATGTTTCAGGAAAACATTCAGTACTTC. Translating it yields CASRGMFQENIQYF.

V gene TRBV19 combines with J gene TRBJ1-5; 10 bases are a match to TRBD1. Per germline, CDR1 LNHDA and CDR2 SQIVND (reference sequence). The CDR3 covers 17 residues. V was pared by 5 bases and J by 3 bases, with 10 bases of the junction left unmatched. This chain's CDR3 is CASSGTGEINNNQPQHF. CDR3 nucleotide sequence: TGTGCCAGTAGTGGGACAGGGGAAATCAACAACAATCAGCCCCAGCATTTT.

This chain connects TRBV12-3 or TRBV12-4 to TRBJ2-1; D call uncertain. This CDR3 has 14 residues. Trimming left V 2 bases short and J 3 bases short, with 8 bases between. CDR3 amino acids: CASSLPHNYNEQFF. The CDR3 nucleotides read TGTGCCAGCAGTTTACCCCACAACTACAATGAGCAGTTCTTC.

This clonotype was seen more than once but under ten times. CDR3 region: CASSLGTPSYEQYF. The CDR3 bases are TGTGCCAGCAGTTTAGGGACTCCTTCCTACGAGCAGTACTTC. V is TRBV12-3 or TRBV12-4 and J is TRBJ2-7, with D possibly TRBD2 on 5 matching bases. Between the trimmed V and J ends, which lost 1 base and 1 base, there was a span of 8 bases. The CDR3 extends over 14 amino acids.

The V and J genes are TRBV10-3 and TRBJ2-1; D is ambiguous. The germline gives CDR1 ENHRY, CDR2 SYGVKD. The CDR3 is 15 residues long. Trimming took off 8 bases at V and 0 bases at J, with 14 bases between the two ends. CDR3 in amino acids: CAILRDIGSYNEQFF. The CDR3 region has the DNA TGTGCCATCCTGAGAGACATTGGCTCCTACAATGAGCAGTTCTTC.

This clonotype was observed a few times. V gene TRBV7-9 combines with J gene TRBJ2-1, with D unclear. Germline V gene data show CDR1 as SEHNR and CDR2 as FQNEAQ (reference sequence). The V end lost 2 bases, the J end lost 10 bases, and 12 bases lay between the germline ends. The CDR3 spans 13 residues. The CDR3 sequence is CASSLRFETEQFF. The CDR3 region has the DNA TGTGCCAGCAGCTTAAGGTTCGAGACCGAGCAGTTCTTC.

This clonotype was counted only a few times. The chain couples TRBV7-2 to TRBJ1-2, with D possibly matching TRBD1 (6 bases). This CDR3 is 14 amino acids long. V gave up 3 bases and J gave up 2 bases, with 10 bases separating them. Germline V gene data show CDR1 as SGHTA and CDR2 as FQGNSA. For the CDR3, the DNA is TGTGCCAGCAGCTTTACAGGGAGGAACTATGGCTACACCTTC. Protein: CASSFTGRNYGYTF. Full variable domain (remainder filled in from reference TRBV7-2 and TRBJ1-2): GAGVSQSPSNKVTEKGKDVELRCDPISGHTALYWYRQSLGQGLEFLIYFQGNSAPDKSGLPSDRFSAERTGGSVSTLTIQRTQQEDSAVYLCASSFTGRNYGYTFGSGTRLTVV.

This clonotype was seen more than once but under ten times. The rearrangement links TRBV9 to TRBJ2-6, with D possibly matching TRBD1 (5 bases). The CDR3 sequence is 18 residues long. The germline V gene encodes CDR1 SGDLS and CDR2 YYNGEE. Deletions cut 2 bases from V and 0 bases from J, with 15 bases between. CDR3 sequence: CASSVESGWGSGANVLTF. CDR3 DNA sequence: TGTGCCAGCAGCGTCGAGTCAGGGTGGGGCTCTGGGGCCAACGTCCTGACTTTC.

The J gene is TRBJ2-3, the V gene TRBV12-5; tentatively, D is TRBD1 (5 bases). Trimming took 6 bases from V and 3 from J, leaving 13 bases between them. Germline CDR1 and CDR2: LGHNT and FRNRAP. The CDR3 runs 14 residues. The CDR3 region is CASGPSAGTDTQYF. The CDR3 DNA follows: TGTGCTAGTGGCCCCTCGGCAGGGACAGATACGCAGTATTTT.

This clonotype was seen a few times. The gene calls are TRBV7-6 and TRBJ2-1, with D tentatively TRBD2 (6 bases). Germline CDR1 and CDR2: SGHVS and FNYEAQ. V lost 5 bases, J lost 3 bases, and 14 bases lay in between. CDR3 length: 15 residues. CDR3 residues: CASSPGGQVYNEQFF. CDR3 bases: TGTGCCAGCAGCCCTGGAGGGCAGGTCTACAATGAGCAGTTCTTC. The full variable domain, its missing parts supplied by reference TRBV7-6 and TRBJ2-1, is GAGVSQSPRYKVTKRGQDVALRCDPISGHVSLYWYRQALGQGPEFLTYFNYEAQQDKSGLPNDRFSAERPEGSISTLTIQRTEQRDSAMYRCASSPGGQVYNEQFFGPGTRLTVL.

This chain links TRBV18 with TRBJ1-6; 7 nucleotides line up with TRBD1. After removal of 2 bases from V and 14 bases from J, the junction contained 15 bases not matched to a gene. Germline lookup yields CDR1 KGHSH and CDR2 LQKENI. The CDR3 totals 16 residues. Here the CDR3 reads CASSPGLTGNPPTLHF. CDR3 coding DNA: TGTGCCAGCTCACCAGGTCTGACAGGGAACCCCCCCACCCTCCACTTT.

The chain links TRBV12-5 to TRBJ1-3; no definite D call. V was shortened by 3 bases and J by 9 bases, with 6 bases between the two germline ends. Looked up from germline, CDR1 is LGHNT and CDR2 is FRNRAP. The CDR3 contains 11 residues. CDR3 loop: CASGFRSTIYF. In DNA, the CDR3 is TGTGCTAGTGGTTTTAGAAGCACCATATATTTT.